This T cell receptor (beta chain) is from a study of shared clonotypes between healthy human individuals. Profiled with immunoSEQ multiplex PCR; TCRdb holds only in-frame clones, not every one. Here the sample spans millions of clones, 85% to 95% being singletons. The V gene's germline CDR1 is MGHRA and CDR2 YSYEKL. V lost 2 bases to trimming and J lost 10 bases; unmatched junction nucleotides: 11. The CDR3 has 16 amino acids. This clonotype was obtained from a man aged 18-30 years in good health. Some clones in this sample may be carry-over from other donors' samples. This chain connects TRBV4-1 to TRBJ2-1; TRBD2 aligns across 10 bases. What was sequenced was naive CD4+ T cells from PBMCs. Subset meaning: CD45RA+ positively selected. CDR3 DNA sequence: TGCGCCAGCAGCCAAAAACTAGCGGGATCAGGTGGCGAGCAGTTCTTC. Translated: CASSQKLAGSGGEQFF.